The text below deals with one TCR beta chain. The antigen it binds to is not known. Base qualities were left out, and no much larger clone turns up one base away. Libraries were made using 5' RACE. TCRdb lists the instrument as Illumina HiSeq 2500. The second PCR ran for roughly 6 to 11 cycles and used a J-beta primer mix along with a sample-barcoded 5' primer. A unique molecular identifier was introduced onto each TCR beta cDNA molecule by a template-switch 5' adaptor carrying 12 random nucleotides. Each sample yielded at least 2.5 million CDR3-containing paired-end reads. All of the RNA was converted into first-strand cDNA using the Mint cDNA synthesis kit, with a TRBC-specific oligonucleotide serving as the primer. After uracil-DNA glycosylase treatment, a first 18-cycle PCR used universal primers M1SS and BC2_uni_R on all cDNA. On the study's bioinformatics: For normalization, 1 million high-quality reads were randomly selected from each sample, with every read carrying a distinct molecular identifier. Instead of being binned into consensus sequences, reads with shared molecular identifiers were discarded. MiTCR, with a Q25 quality threshold and the strictest error-elimination algorithm, was used for CDR3 identification, clonotype clustering and error correction. A nonparametric unseen species model using Euler transformation provided a lower-bound estimate of total TCR beta diversity. TCRdb trimmed public reads at Q25 via fastp, called clones via MiXCR and kept in-frame beta chains. CDR3 protein duplicates are merged, each entry listing the most common genes and DNA. Here the V and J calls rest on TCRdb's processing, not on the authors' analysis. This sample gives 1.5 million to 2 million distinct CDR3 sequences in total; about 32% of them show up just once. Approximately 11% of the sample goes to the ten largest clones.

Donors were a few dozen systemically healthy Caucasian individuals from Russia aged 6 to 90 years. Each donor gave ten milliliters of peripheral blood, collected into EDTA-treated Vacutainer tubes. Ficoll-Paque density-gradient centrifugation was used to isolate PBMCs, with at least 7 million per sample. Total RNA was extracted from PBMCs with Trizol reagent, with at least 5 micrograms obtained per sample. The percentages of naive CD45RAhigh/CD27high T cells were determined by flow cytometry on a PBMC aliquot from every donor. This specimen comes from a study of blood T cells in healthy people across ages (dated by TCRdb to between 2014 and 2016). Context from the whole study: In model experiments, template switching captured about one uniquely barcoded TCR beta cDNA molecule for every two T cells. Age-related changes in TCR beta repertoire diversity were measured in the study by deep sequencing normalized with unique cDNA molecular identifiers. Donors were grouped into four age groups: young (average 16 years), middle-aged (over 35), aged (about 60) and long-lived (around 80). To avoid experimental bias, donors of different ages were spread randomly across the sequencing lanes. Using the same blood draw, the study looked at two additional independent replicas of 1 million unique cDNA reads for two donors, one aged 18 to 29 and the other aged 80 or older.

Trimming at the junction amounts to 4 bases on V and 6 bases on J, and the germline ends lie 9 bases apart. The germline V gene specifies MNHEY as CDR1 and SVGAGI as CDR2. The CDR3 contains 13 residues, cysteine and phenylalanine counted. Only the CDR3 region is kept as DNA, spanning 39 bases read in frame from base 1. General study outcomes and caveats: Estimates of total diversity based on one million sequenced T cells were regarded as lower bounds and as underestimates. Because profiling used bulk unsorted PBMCs, naive and antigen-experienced compartments could not be compared conclusively. The long-lived group showed more naive CD4+ T cells, fewer expanded clones and increased TCR diversity than the aged group, suggesting age selection. The CMV infection status of donors was not known, potentially confounding age-related changes in expanded clonotypes. A strong correlation was found between observed TCR beta diversity and the percentage of naive T cells measured by flow cytometry. As age increased, observed TCR beta diversity per million T cells dropped in a roughly linear way, and a significant reduction was already evident by age 40.

The sequence was collected from a woman between 25 and 40 years old in good health. The chain uses TRBV6-5 and TRBJ2-2; no D gene is confidently identified. The specimen was blood. The sequence in DNA is TGTGCCAGCAGTTGGCAGGAGTCCGGGGAGCTGTTTTTT. It encodes CASSWQESGELFF.